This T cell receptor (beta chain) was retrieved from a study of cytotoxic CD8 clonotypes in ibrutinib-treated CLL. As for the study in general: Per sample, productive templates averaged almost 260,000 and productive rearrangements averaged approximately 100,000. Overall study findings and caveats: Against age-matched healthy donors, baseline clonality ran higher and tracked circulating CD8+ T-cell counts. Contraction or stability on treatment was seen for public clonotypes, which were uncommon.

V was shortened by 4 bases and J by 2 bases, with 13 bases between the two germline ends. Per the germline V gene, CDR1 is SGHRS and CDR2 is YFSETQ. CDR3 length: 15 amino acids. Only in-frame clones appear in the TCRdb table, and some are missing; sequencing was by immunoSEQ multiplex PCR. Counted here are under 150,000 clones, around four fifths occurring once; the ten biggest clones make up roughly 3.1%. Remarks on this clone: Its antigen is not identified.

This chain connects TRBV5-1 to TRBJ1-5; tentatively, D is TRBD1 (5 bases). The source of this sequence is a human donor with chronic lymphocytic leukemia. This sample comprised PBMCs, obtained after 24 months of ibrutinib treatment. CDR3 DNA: TGCGCCAGCAGCCCGACCCCGGGGGGCAATCAGCCCCAGCATTTT. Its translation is CASSPTPGGNQPQHF.